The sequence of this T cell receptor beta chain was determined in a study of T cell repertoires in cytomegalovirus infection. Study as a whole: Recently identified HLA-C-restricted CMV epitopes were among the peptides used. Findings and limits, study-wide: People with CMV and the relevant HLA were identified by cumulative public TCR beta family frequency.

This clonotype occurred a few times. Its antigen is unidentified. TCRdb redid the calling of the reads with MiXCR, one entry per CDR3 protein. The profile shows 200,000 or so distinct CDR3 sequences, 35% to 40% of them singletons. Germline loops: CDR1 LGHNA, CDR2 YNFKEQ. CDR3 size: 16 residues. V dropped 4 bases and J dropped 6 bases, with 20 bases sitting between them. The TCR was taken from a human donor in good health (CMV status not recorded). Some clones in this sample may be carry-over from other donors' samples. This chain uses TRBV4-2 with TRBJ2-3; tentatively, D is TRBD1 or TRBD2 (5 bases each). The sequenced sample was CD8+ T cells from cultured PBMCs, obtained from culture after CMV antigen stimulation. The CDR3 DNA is TGTGCCAGCAGCCCTCTAGGGACGCTATTGGAGGATACGCAGTATTTT. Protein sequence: CASSPLGTLLEDTQYF.